The TCR beta chain described here comes from a study of cytomegalovirus exposure and HLA in healthy donors. The PCR was carried out with 60 Vbeta primers and 13 Jbeta primers. Measured with immunoSEQ multiplex PCR; TCRdb has only the in-frame clones, and not every one. The top ten hold roughly 9.3% of the sample, which has 97,000 or so clones, roughly three quarters seen once. Study results and limitations: According to a later analysis, donors in an Asian-associated ancestry cluster reportedly had fewer N-insertions than the roughly 670-donor mean.

Worth noting for this clone: Its antigen remains unknown.

This sequence originates from a male donor in good health and CMV-seropositive. What was sequenced was PBMCs.

In nucleotides, the CDR3 is TGTGCCAGCAGTGAATATGGGACAGGGAAACACGAGCAGTACTTC. This sequence encodes CASSEYGTGKHEQYF. This chain uses TRBV25-1 with TRBJ2-7, with TRBD1 matching over 9 bases. The CDR3 loop spans 15 amino acids. The J segment lost 5 bases and the V segment lost 0 bases, leaving 5 bases of the junction unmatched. Germline V gene sequence: CDR1 MGHDK, CDR2 SYGVNS.